These 13 T cell receptor beta chains were sequenced from one sample in a study of blood T cells in healthy people across ages. A second PCR, run for roughly 7 to 11 cycles, used a sample-barcoded 5' primer plus a J-beta primer mix. TCRdb reprocessed the 5' RACE reads via MiXCR and lists one record per CDR3 protein. The repertoire holds about 1.6 million distinct CDR3 sequences, with 30% to 40% as singletons. The material sequenced was blood. These TCRs come from a woman in her 30s in good health.

This clonotype came up a few times. The chain links TRBV27 to TRBJ2-1; TRBD2 aligns across 14 bases. The germline V gene has CDR1 MNHEY and CDR2 SMNVEV (reference sequence). The length of the CDR3 is 20 residues. After removal of 5 bases from V and 5 bases from J, the junction contained 17 bases not matched to a gene. The CDR3 region has the DNA TGTGCCAGCAGTAACGACAGGGTCCGGGGACTAGCGGGAGCCGACAATGAGCAGTTCTTC. This codes for CASSNDRVRGLAGADNEQFF.

This clonotype occurred a few times. The genes are TRBV20-1 and TRBJ2-7, with D maybe TRBD2 (6 bases). This CDR3 comprises 13 residues. Per germline, CDR1 DFQATT and CDR2 SNEGSKA (reference sequence). The ends were cut back, 6 bases at V and 3 bases at J, with 15 bases in the middle. CDR3 region: CSARDSLYYEQYF. The CDR3 DNA is TGCAGTGCCAGGGACTCTCTCTACTACGAGCAGTACTTC.

This clonotype turned up a few times. It may be a read error: a sequence one base away is much more abundant. V usage is TRBV2 and J usage is TRBJ2-1, with a tentative D call TRBD2 (6 bases). The germline CDR1 and CDR2 sequences are SNHLY and FYNNEI. This CDR3 spans 14 amino acids. Trimming cost V 6 bases and J 10 bases, with 19 bases left between them. This CDR3 is CASRDIAEAEEQFF. CDR3 nucleotides: TGTGCCAGCAGAGACATAGCGGAAGCAGAGGAGCAGTTCTTC. The complete variable domain, with remaining parts taken from reference TRBV2 and TRBJ2-1, reads EPEVTQTPSHQVTQMGQEVILRCVPISNHLYFYWYRQILGQKVEFLVSFYNNEISEKSEIFDDQFSVERPDGSNFTLKIRSTKLEDSAMYFCASRDIAEAEEQFFGPGTRLTVL.

The V call is TRBV3-1, the J call TRBJ1-6; 9 bases agree with TRBD1. The CDR3 runs to 15 residues. The V segment lost 4 bases and the J segment 13 bases; nucleotides outside the gene matches: 11. In germline, CDR1 is LGHDT, CDR2 YNNKEL (reference sequence). In DNA, the CDR3 is TGTGCCAGCAGCCTGGGGACAGGGAGGTCCGCGCCCCTCCACTTT. It yields the protein CASSLGTGRSAPLHF.

This clonotype was detected ten times or more. The genes are TRBV28 and TRBJ1-2; 10 bases fit TRBD1. Germline V gives CDR1 MDHEN, CDR2 SYDVKM. V dropped 2 bases and J dropped 5; count of bases not matched to a gene: 2. The CDR3 has 14 amino acids. Written as DNA, the CDR3 is TGTGCCAGCAGTTTAGGACAGGGGGGATATGGCTACACCTTC. Translation: CASSLGQGGYGYTF.

This clonotype appeared a few times. The chain carries TRBV13 and TRBJ1-2; D is perhaps TRBD1 (6 bases). Germline V gene data show CDR1 as PRHDT and CDR2 as FYEKMQ (reference sequence). V lost 1 base, J lost 13 bases, and 13 bases lay in between. The CDR3 has 12 residues. DNA for the CDR3: TGTGCCAGCAGCTTAGAGGAGGGGGGGTCCACCTTC. It translates to CASSLEEGGSTF.

This sequence joins TRBV12-3 or TRBV12-4 and TRBJ2-5; D is possibly TRBD2 (7 bases). V was shortened by 7 bases and J by 1 base, with 13 bases between the two germline ends. CDR3 length: 14 amino acids. The CDR3 DNA follows: TGTGCCAGCACCATTGCGGGGGCCCAAGAGACCCAGTACTTC. As protein: CASTIAGAQETQYF.

Only a few counts were recorded for this clonotype. This chain joins TRBV3-1 and TRBJ1-2; D call uncertain. The germline CDR1 and CDR2 sequences are LGHDT and YNNKEL (reference sequence). CDR3 size: 15 residues. The germline V and J ends were trimmed by 4 bases and 2 bases, with 14 bases remaining between them. CDR3 amino acids: CASSPHPPSNYGYTF. The CDR3, as DNA: TGTGCCAGCAGCCCCCACCCGCCCAGCAACTATGGCTACACCTTC.

A few counts support this clonotype. V is TRBV5-4 and J is TRBJ2-1; maybe TRBD1 (6 bases). The CDR3 consists of 15 residues. CDR1 and CDR2 from the germline V gene are SGHNT and YYREEE (reference sequence). V dropped 1 base and J dropped 9 bases, with 17 bases sitting between them. This chain's CDR3 is CASSLRRIGGGEQFF. Here the CDR3 DNA reads TGTGCCAGCAGCTTGCGTCGCATAGGGGGTGGTGAGCAGTTCTTC.

This clonotype appeared a few times. The chain has TRBV7-7 and TRBJ2-5, with D uncertain. Trimming took off 1 base at V and 5 bases at J, with 11 bases between the two ends. From germline, CDR1 is SSHAT and CDR2 FNYEAQ (reference sequence). This CDR3 has 14 residues. The CDR3 DNA follows: TGTGCCAGCAGCTTAGTACTCTTCGGGGAGACCCAGTACTTC. Its translation is CASSLVLFGETQYF. Full variable domain (outside the CDR3, taken from reference TRBV7-7 and TRBJ2-5): GAGVSQSPRYKVTKRGQDVTLRCDPISSHATLYWYQQALGQGPEFLTYFNYEAQPDKSGLPSDRFSAERPEGSISTLTIQRTEQRDSAMYRCASSLVLFGETQYFGPGTRLLVL.

This clonotype turned up a few times. V and J are TRBV11-2 and TRBJ2-7; D possibly corresponds to TRBD2 (6 bases). This CDR3 is built from 16 residues. CDR1 is SGHAT and CDR2 is FQNNGV in the germline V gene. The germline V and J ends were trimmed by 5 bases and 6 bases, with 23 bases remaining between them. DNA for the CDR3: TGTGCCAGCAGCCTCCAGGCGGGGACCTATTTGCGCGAGCAGTACTTC. Residues: CASSLQAGTYLREQYF. The full variable domain, in which reference TRBV11-2 and TRBJ2-7 provide the parts outside the CDR3, is EAGVAQSPRYKIIEKRQSVAFWCNPISGHATLYWYQQILGQGPKLLIQFQNNGVVDDSQLPKDRFSAERLKGVDSTLKIQPAKLEDSAVYLCASSLQAGTYLREQYFGPGTRLTVT.

V and J are TRBV6-1 and TRBJ2-6; 7 bases are shared with TRBD2. Germline CDR1 MNHNS, CDR2 SASEGT. V shed 6 bases and J 4 bases; nucleotides not matched to a gene: 6. The CDR3 spans 15 residues. CDR3 protein: CASSQAGLGANVLTF. CDR3 sequence (DNA): TGTGCCAGCAGCCAAGCGGGGCTCGGGGCCAACGTCCTGACTTTC.

Details on this clonotype: One end of the junction is discordant with germline, which a read error may explain. V gene TRBV20-1 combines with J gene TRBJ1-5; no reliable D call. CDR1 and CDR2 from the germline V gene are DFQATT and SNEGSKA (reference sequence). This CDR3 has 15 residues. The CDR3, as DNA: TGCAGTGCTAGTGAGGGCAGCGAGTTGAATCGGCCCCAGCATTTT. It translates to CSASEGSELNRPQHF.